The sequence of this TCR beta chain was determined in a study of shared clonotypes between healthy human individuals. Study context: Aged 18 to 49, the donors were a couple of women and three men. Study results and caveats: Represented genetic and exposure-history diversity was restricted by having few donors.

Recent vaccinations or acute infections were absent in the healthy HIV-negative adult donors. Remarks on this clone: Its antigen is not identified.

Original data processing: Because ImmunoSEQ provided only junction sequences with no quality scores, the filtering differed. The protocol was immunoSEQ multiplex PCR, while the TCRdb copy is restricted to in-frame clones and leaves out a portion. The D gene and trimming were derived from the DNA, and the V and J assignments and clone size from that table. Of fewer than 650,000 clones listed, around three quarters are singletons. Germline V gene data show CDR1 as MGHRA and CDR2 as YSYEKL. V shed 2 bases and J 7 bases; nucleotides not matched to a gene: 5. There are 15 residues in the CDR3. The chain carries TRBV4-1 and TRBJ2-1, with 10 bases lining up with TRBD2. The sequencing input was PBMCs. The clonotype originates from a woman aged 40 to 49 in good health. Some clones in this sample may be carry-over from other donors' samples. CDR3 nucleotides: TGCGCCAGCAGCCAAAGGGGACTAGCGAGAAATGAGCAGTTCTTC. Residues: CASSQRGLARNEQFF.